This is a list of T cell receptor beta chains from one sample in a study of T cell responses to AZD1222 COVID-19 vaccine. The assay was immunoSEQ multiplex PCR, and TCRdb's table has in-frame clones only and misses some. The repertoire has about 100,000 clones, 87% of them found once; the top ten carry around 2.3%. The sequencing here drew on peripheral blood, taken 28 days after the second AZD1222 dose. The receptors derive from an adult who received the AZD1222 COVID-19 vaccine. The CDR3 runs from the conserved cysteine through the conserved F or W. The D gene is left open where the match is weak. The listing skips clone size in some rows; elsewhere it reads once, few, many or a size class.

V gene	clone size	D gene	J gene	CDR3 length	CDR3 protein	CDR3 DNA
TRBV7-2	.	TRBD2	TRBJ2-1	15	CASSLTSGSNNEQFF	TGTGCCAGCAGCTTGACTAGCGGGAGCAACAATGAGCAGTTCTTC
TRBV11-2	.	.	TRBJ1-1	12	CASSLGRTEAFF	TGTGCCAGCAGCTTGGGGAGGACTGAAGCTTTCTTT
TRBV10-3	.	.	TRBJ1-5	13	CAISESQSQPQHF	TGTGCCATCAGTGAGTCTCAGTCGCAGCCCCAGCATTTT
TRBV18	.	TRBD1	TRBJ1-1	16	CASSPRQGSMNTEAFF	TGTGCCAGCTCACCAAGACAGGGATCCATGAACACTGAAGCTTTCTTT
TRBV6-5	.	.	TRBJ1-2	13	CASSYSRDGGYTF	TGTGCCAGCAGTTACTCCAGGGATGGTGGCTACACCTTC
TRBV2	.	.	TRBJ1-1	12	CASALGVTEAFF	TGTGCCAGCGCCCTGGGGGTGACTGAAGCTTTCTTT
TRBV4-3	.	.	TRBJ2-5	16	CASSQDSGTIQETQYF	TGCGCCAGCAGCCAAGATTCAGGGACGATCCAAGAGACCCAGTACTTC
TRBV2	few	.	TRBJ1-1	13	CASSEAETEPAFF	TGTGCCAGCAGTGAGGCAGAGACGGAGCCAGCTTTCTTT
TRBV5-8	once	TRBD1	TRBJ1-6	14	CASSLRQGRSPLHF	TGTGCCAGCAGCTTGCGACAGGGAAGGTCACCCCTCCACTTT
TRBV27	.	.	TRBJ1-5	14	CASSFSWGSQPQHF	TGTGCCAGCAGTTTTAGCTGGGGTTCGCAGCCCCAGCATTTT
TRBV5-6	.	.	TRBJ2-2	14	CASSLAYNTGELFF	TGTGCCAGCAGCTTGGCCTACAACACCGGGGAGCTGTTTTTT
TRBV12-3/TRBV12-4	.	.	TRBJ1-1	13	CASSFSSDTEAFF	TGTGCCAGCAGTTTCAGTAGTGACACTGAAGCTTTCTTT
TRBV9	.	.	TRBJ1-3	17	CASSPSGQPFSGNTIYF	TGTGCCAGCAGCCCGAGCGGGCAGCCGTTCTCTGGAAACACCATATATTTT
TRBV7-2	.	TRBD2	TRBJ2-7	14	CASSPQPGLAGGNF	TGTGCCAGCAGCCCGCAACCGGGACTAGCGGGAGGGAACTTC